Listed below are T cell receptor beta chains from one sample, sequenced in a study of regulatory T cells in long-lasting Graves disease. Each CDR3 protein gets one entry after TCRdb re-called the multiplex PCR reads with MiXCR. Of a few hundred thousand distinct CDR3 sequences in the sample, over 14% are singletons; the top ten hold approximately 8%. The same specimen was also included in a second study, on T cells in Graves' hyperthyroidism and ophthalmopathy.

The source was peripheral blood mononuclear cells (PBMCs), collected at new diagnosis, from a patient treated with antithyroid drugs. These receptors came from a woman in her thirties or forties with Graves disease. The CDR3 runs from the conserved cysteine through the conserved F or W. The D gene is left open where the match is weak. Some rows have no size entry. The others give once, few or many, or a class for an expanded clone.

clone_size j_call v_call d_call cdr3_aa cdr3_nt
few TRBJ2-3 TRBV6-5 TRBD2 CASSYPGGPDTQYF TGTGCCAGCAGTTACCCGGGAGGGCCAGATACGCAGTATTTT
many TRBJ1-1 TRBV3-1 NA CASSQSGQNTEAFF TGTGCCAGCAGCCAATCAGGACAGAACACTGAAGCTTTCTTT
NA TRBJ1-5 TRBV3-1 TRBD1 CASSQSGQGLQPQHF TGTGCCAGCAGCCAATCGGGACAGGGACTTCAGCCCCAGCATTTT
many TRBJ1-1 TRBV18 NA CASSSGISNTEAFF TGTGCCAGCTCTTCCGGGATCTCCAACACTGAAGCTTTCTTT
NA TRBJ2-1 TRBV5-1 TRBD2 CASSLAAGTSSYEQFF TGCGCCAGCAGCTTGGCGGCCGGGACTAGCTCATATGAGCAGTTCTTC
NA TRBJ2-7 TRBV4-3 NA CASSQRRVEPYEQYF TGCGCCAGCAGCCAGCGAAGGGTGGAGCCCTACGAGCAGTACTTC
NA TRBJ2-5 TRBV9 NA CASSAPPIGHQETQYF TGTGCCAGCAGCGCCCCACCTATTGGTCACCAAGAGACCCAGTACTTC
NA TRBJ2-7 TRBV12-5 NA CASARDTSYEQYF TGTGCTAGTGCCCGGGACACCTCCTACGAGCAGTACTTC
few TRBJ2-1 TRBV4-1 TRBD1 CASSQGQGKNEQFF TGCGCCAGCAGCCAAGGACAGGGTAAGAATGAGCAGTTCTTC
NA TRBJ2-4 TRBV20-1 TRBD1 CSASDRERRDIQYF TGCAGTGCTAGTGACAGGGAACGAAGGGACATTCAGTACTTC
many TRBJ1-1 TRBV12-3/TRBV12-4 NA CASRHRQITEAFF TGTGCCAGCAGGCACCGACAGATCACTGAAGCTTTCTTT
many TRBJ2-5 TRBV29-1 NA CSVEEGGETQYF TGCAGCGTTGAAGAGGGGGGAGAGACCCAGTACTTC
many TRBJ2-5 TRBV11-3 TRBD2 CASSSSSGSWETQYF TGTGCCAGCAGCTCCTCTAGCGGGAGTTGGGAGACCCAGTACTTC
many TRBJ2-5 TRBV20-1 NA CSLREDQETQYF TGCAGCCTCCGTGAGGACCAAGAGACCCAGTACTTC
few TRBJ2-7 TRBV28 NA CASSATRPEQYF TGTGCCAGCAGCGCGACAAGGCCCGAGCAGTACTTC
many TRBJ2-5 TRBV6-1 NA CASSERGRQETQYF TGTGCCAGCAGTGAACGGGGGCGACAAGAGACCCAGTACTTC
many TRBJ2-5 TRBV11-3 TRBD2 CASSPYLSGRAVETQYF TGTGCCAGCAGTCCTTACCTTAGCGGGAGGGCCGTGGAGACCCAGTACTTC
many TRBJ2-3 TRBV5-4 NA CASSATGTRTDTQYF TGTGCCAGCAGCGCAACCGGGACTCGCACAGATACGCAGTATTTT
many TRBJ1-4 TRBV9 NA CASSAGVGGEKLFF TGTGCCAGCAGCGCCGGGGTCGGGGGTGAAAAACTGTTTTTT
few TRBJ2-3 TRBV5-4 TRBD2 CASSSGLAGRRTDTQYF TGTGCCAGCAGCTCGGGACTAGCGGGACGGAGAACAGATACGCAGTATTTT
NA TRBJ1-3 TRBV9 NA CASSVGRSGNTIYF TGTGCCAGCAGCGTAGGAAGATCCGGAAACACCATATATTTT
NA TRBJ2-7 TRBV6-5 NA CASSSSDSIRRYEQYF TGTGCCAGCAGTTCATCCGACTCAATTCGTAGGTACGAGCAGTACTTC
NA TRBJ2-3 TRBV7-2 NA CASSPANTDTQYF TGTGCCAGCAGCCCGGCTAACACAGATACGCAGTATTTT
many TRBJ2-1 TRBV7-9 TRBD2 CASSPTSLWGYNEQFF TGTGCCAGCAGCCCGACTAGCCTATGGGGCTACAATGAGCAGTTCTTC
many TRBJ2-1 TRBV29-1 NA CSEPDHSLDEQFF TGCAGCGAGCCGGACCACTCCCTGGATGAGCAGTTCTTC
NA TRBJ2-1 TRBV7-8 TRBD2 CASSLRLELPSGRSTGLYNEQFF TGTGCCAGCAGCTTAAGATTGGAGCTCCCTAGCGGGAGGTCCACGGGTCTCTACAATGAGCAGTTCTTC
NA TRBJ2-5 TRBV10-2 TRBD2 CASSDGTSGSGRLQETQYF TGCGCCAGCAGTGACGGGACTAGCGGGAGTGGACGGCTCCAAGAGACCCAGTACTTC
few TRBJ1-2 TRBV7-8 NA CASSHRTATHYGYTF TGTGCCAGCAGCCACCGGACAGCGACCCACTATGGCTACACCTTC
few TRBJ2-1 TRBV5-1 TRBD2 CAGSPGLAGVGPYNEQFF TGCGCCGGCAGCCCGGGACTAGCGGGAGTGGGGCCCTACAATGAGCAGTTCTTC
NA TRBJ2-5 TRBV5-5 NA CAGRRAPGPETQYF TGTGCCGGACGCCGGGCCCCCGGTCCAGAGACCCAGTACTTC
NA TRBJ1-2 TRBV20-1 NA CSARVLANYGYTF TGCAGTGCTAGAGTACTCGCTAACTATGGCTACACCTTC
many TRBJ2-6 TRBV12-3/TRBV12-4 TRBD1 CASTTGQAASGANVLTF TGTGCCAGCACAACGGGACAGGCGGCCTCTGGGGCCAACGTCCTGACTTTC
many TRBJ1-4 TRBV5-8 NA CASSFGRGGEKLFF TGTGCCAGCAGCTTCGGGAGAGGAGGTGAAAAACTGTTTTTT
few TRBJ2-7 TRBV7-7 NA CASSKRGLTSAQYF TGTGCTAGCAGCAAGAGGGGACTGACTTCCGCGCAGTACTTC
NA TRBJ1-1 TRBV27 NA CASSTRSAGTEAFF TGTGCCAGCAGTACCAGGTCTGCGGGAACTGAAGCTTTCTTT
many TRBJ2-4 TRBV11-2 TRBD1 CASSKRDRGNIQYF TGTGCCAGCAGCAAACGGGACAGAGGAAACATTCAGTACTTC
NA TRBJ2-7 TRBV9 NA CASSDGGKPYEQYF TGTGCCAGCAGCGATGGCGGGAAGCCCTACGAGCAGTACTTC
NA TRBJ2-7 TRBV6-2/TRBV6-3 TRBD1 CASSYGGQFFYEQYF TGTGCCAGCAGTTACGGGGGACAGTTTTTCTACGAGCAGTACTTC
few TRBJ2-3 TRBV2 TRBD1 CASAGDRPDTQYF TGTGCCAGCGCCGGGGACAGGCCAGATACGCAGTATTTT
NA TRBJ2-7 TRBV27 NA CASSFKLEGYEQYF TGTGCCAGCAGCTTCAAGTTAGAGGGGTACGAGCAGTACTTC
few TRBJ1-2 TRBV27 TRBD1 CASSSLPGQGAYGHTF TGTGCCAGCAGTTCTCTCCCGGGACAGGGGGCCTATGGCCACACCTTC
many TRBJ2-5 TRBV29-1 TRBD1 CSVGPTGGREETQYF TGCAGCGTCGGCCCTACAGGGGGCCGGGAAGAGACCCAGTACTTC
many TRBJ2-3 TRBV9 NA CASSVVAGSTDTQYF TGTGCCAGCAGCGTAGTGGCGGGAAGCACAGATACGCAGTATTTT
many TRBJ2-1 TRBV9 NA CASSINVGISEQFF TGTGCCAGCAGCATAAACGTGGGGATAAGTGAGCAGTTCTTC
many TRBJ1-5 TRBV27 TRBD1 CASRVTGVVDQPQHF TGTGCCAGCAGGGTAACAGGGGTAGTTGATCAGCCCCAGCATTTT